This is a list of T cell receptor beta chains from one sample in a study of blood T cell repertoires in COVID-19. TCRdb's copy holds only in-frame clones and misses some; the assay was immunoSEQ multiplex PCR. The sample carries 330,000 or so clones, roughly 89% recorded once. The sequenced sample consisted of peripheral blood. The receptors were gathered from a man aged 25-45 years with COVID-19, enrolled during active disease. Both conserved end residues are part of each CDR3. D genes are given only for firm matches. The size field is filled for only some rows; it gives once, few, many or a size class.

DNA,CDR3,V,D,length,J,size
TGTGCCAGCGGCGAAGGGCGGGGTGAAAAACTGTTTTTT,CASGEGRGEKLFF,TRBV5-6,NA,13,TRBJ1-4,once
TGTGCCAGCAGCTTTAGCGGGCAGGCGAATACGCAGTATTTT,CASSFSGQANTQYF,TRBV11-2,TRBD2,14,TRBJ2-3,NA
TGTGCCAGTAGTATCTGGACTGATAATGAAAAACTGTTTTTT,CASSIWTDNEKLFF,TRBV19,NA,14,TRBJ1-4,NA
TGCGCCAGCAGTCAACCACCCAGGGTTTCGGGCACTGAAGCTTTCTTT,CASSQPPRVSGTEAFF,TRBV23-1,NA,16,TRBJ1-1,NA
TGTGCCACCAGCAGAGATCAGGGGCCCTACGAGCAGTACTTC,CATSRDQGPYEQYF,TRBV15,NA,14,TRBJ2-7,NA
TGTGCCAGCAGCCCCGCTTCCGGCGGGGCGACCGGGGAGCTGTTTTTT,CASSPASGGATGELFF,TRBV4-2,NA,16,TRBJ2-2,NA
TGTGCCAGCAGCTTAGCGACAGAGGCAAGGGACATTCAGTACTTC,CASSLATEARDIQYF,TRBV13,NA,15,TRBJ2-4,NA
TGTGCCAGTAATTTGGACAGGCGGTCCTATGGCTACACCTTC,CASNLDRRSYGYTF,TRBV19,TRBD1,14,TRBJ1-2,few
TGTGCCAGCAGTATGCCGGGGGGGAGCTCCTACGAGCAGTACTTC,CASSMPGGSSYEQYF,TRBV6-5,TRBD2,15,TRBJ2-7,NA
TGTGCCAGCAGTACTCCGGGCACAGATACGCAGTATTTT,CASSTPGTDTQYF,TRBV6-5,NA,13,TRBJ2-3,NA
TGCAGTGCTAGACAGGGCTACGAGCAGTACTTC,CSARQGYEQYF,TRBV20-1,NA,11,TRBJ2-7,NA
TGTGCCAGTAGGCCTACTAGCGGGAGGCCCCCATACGAGCAGTACTTC,CASRPTSGRPPYEQYF,TRBV19,TRBD2,16,TRBJ2-7,NA
TGTGCCAGCAGTGTCGTGGGGACTAGCACAGATACGCAGTATTTT,CASSVVGTSTDTQYF,TRBV6-2/TRBV6-3,NA,15,TRBJ2-3,NA
TGTGCCAGCTCACCACGGCTGACAAGCACAGATACGCAGTATTTT,CASSPRLTSTDTQYF,TRBV18,NA,15,TRBJ2-3,NA
TGTGCCAGCTCACCCCGGGACTGGGAAGAGCAGTACTTC,CASSPRDWEEQYF,TRBV18,NA,13,TRBJ2-7,NA
TGTGCCAGCTCACCTCAGGGACAGGGAAACTATGGCTACACCTTC,CASSPQGQGNYGYTF,TRBV18,TRBD1,15,TRBJ1-2,NA
TGTGCCAGCAGTTTAACCGCGGGGGCAGGGTATGGCTACACCTTC,CASSLTAGAGYGYTF,TRBV27,NA,15,TRBJ1-2,NA
TGTGCCAGCAGCCGGGACAGGGGGCAAGTAAAACTGTTTTTT,CASSRDRGQVKLFF,TRBV5-6,TRBD1,14,TRBJ1-4,NA
TGTGCCAGCAGCCGAGGGAATGAGCAGTTCTTC,CASSRGNEQFF,TRBV27,NA,11,TRBJ2-1,NA
TGTGCCAGCAGCCAAGGGGGCCCGCAGTATTTT,CASSQGGPQYF,TRBV3-1/TRBV3-2,NA,11,TRBJ2-3,NA
TGTGCCAGCAGCTCCCAGATACAGGGAGTGGATGGCTACACCTTC,CASSSQIQGVDGYTF,TRBV7-3,NA,15,TRBJ1-2,NA
TGTGCCAGCAGTCCCGGGGGAAACACCGGGGAGCTGTTTTTT,CASSPGGNTGELFF,TRBV28,NA,14,TRBJ2-2,NA
TGTGCCAGCAGCTTATTGGAGGGATGGAACTATGGCTACACCTTC,CASSLLEGWNYGYTF,TRBV7-9,NA,15,TRBJ1-2,NA
TGTGCCAGCAGCTCCCCTGAAAGGGACAGGGGGATTGAAAACATTCAGTACTTC,CASSSPERDRGIENIQYF,TRBV7-9,TRBD1,18,TRBJ2-4,NA
TGTGCCAGCACCCGAGACAGGGAGGATCAGCCCCAGCATTTT,CASTRDREDQPQHF,TRBV5-8,TRBD1,14,TRBJ1-5,NA
TGTGCCAGCAGCCGAGCTACAGGGGGCGGATCGACGTTC,CASSRATGGGSTF,TRBV14,TRBD1,13,TRBJ2-7,NA
TGTGCCAGCAGCTTAAGAAGGTCCAGCGGGAGGGAGTCCTACAATGAGCAGTTCTTC,CASSLRRSSGRESYNEQFF,TRBV7-3,TRBD2,19,TRBJ2-1,NA
TGTGCCAGCAGCCCCAAACGGGGGGGCTTGAGCACAGATACGCAGTATTTT,CASSPKRGGLSTDTQYF,TRBV5-6,TRBD2,17,TRBJ2-3,NA
TGTGCCAGCAGGGAGAACTCCTACAATGAGCAGTTCTTC,CASRENSYNEQFF,TRBV7-8,NA,13,TRBJ2-1,NA
TGTGCCAGCAGTTTCGGGGTAGCCGAGACCCAGTACTTC,CASSFGVAETQYF,TRBV28,NA,13,TRBJ2-5,NA
TGCGCCAGCAGCCTCCTCGGGAGGGACAGGGGTTACGAGCAGTACTTC,CASSLLGRDRGYEQYF,TRBV5-1,TRBD1,16,TRBJ2-7,NA
TGTGCCAGCAGCCCCCGGGGAGTAACAGATACGCAGTATTTT,CASSPRGVTDTQYF,TRBV7-9,NA,14,TRBJ2-3,NA
TGTGCCAGCAGCTTGGCCCCGGCCTCGGGTGCAGGGTTTTTTCCGCAGTATTTT,CASSLAPASGAGFFPQYF,TRBV5-4,NA,18,TRBJ2-3,NA
TGTGCCTGGAATAAGAGGACAACTAATGAAAAACTGTTTTTT,CAWNKRTTNEKLFF,TRBV30,NA,14,TRBJ1-4,NA
TGTGCCAGCAGCTTCCGCTTAGCGGGAGTGACCTACGAGCAGTACTTC,CASSFRLAGVTYEQYF,TRBV7-9,TRBD2,16,TRBJ2-7,NA
TGTGCCAGCAGCCACAGGGATAGCAATCAGCCCCAGCATTTT,CASSHRDSNQPQHF,TRBV6-5,NA,14,TRBJ1-5,NA
TGCGCCAGCAGCTTGGGGACAGGGACTCTCGATAACTATGGCTACACCTTC,CASSLGTGTLDNYGYTF,TRBV5-1,TRBD1,17,TRBJ1-2,NA
TGTGCCAGCAGCGACCTTCACAGGGGGCTTGGGGCCAACGTCCTGACTTTC,CASSDLHRGLGANVLTF,TRBV9,TRBD1,17,TRBJ2-6,NA
TGCGCCAGCAGCTTGGGGACAGGATTAGTATCGAACACTGAAGCTTTCTTT,CASSLGTGLVSNTEAFF,TRBV5-1,TRBD1,17,TRBJ1-1,NA
TGTGCCAGCAGCCCGGGACTCCTGAACACTGAAGCTTTCTTT,CASSPGLLNTEAFF,TRBV7-2,NA,14,TRBJ1-1,NA
TGTGCCAGCAGTTTATCTCTTGGACAGGGGCAAGTCTATGGCTACACCTTC,CASSLSLGQGQVYGYTF,TRBV28,TRBD1,17,TRBJ1-2,few
TGTGCCAGCAACCCCAGGGGGGATAACTATGGCTACACCTTC,CASNPRGDNYGYTF,TRBV7-2,TRBD1,14,TRBJ1-2,many
TGTGCCAGCAGTTACTCTTATCCTCCTTACGAGCAGTACTTC,CASSYSYPPYEQYF,TRBV6-5,NA,14,TRBJ2-7,NA
TGTGCCAGCTCACCAATCACAGGATCCTACGAGCAGTACTTC,CASSPITGSYEQYF,TRBV18,NA,14,TRBJ2-7,NA
TGTGCCAGCAGCCTACCTGGACAGGCCCCAATCTACGAGCAGTACTTC,CASSLPGQAPIYEQYF,TRBV7-3,TRBD1,16,TRBJ2-7,few
TGCGCCAGCAGCCAAGAGATCAGGGCAAATGAAAAACTGTTTTTT,CASSQEIRANEKLFF,TRBV4-3,NA,15,TRBJ1-4,NA
TGTGCCAGCAGCTTTAACGCAGGGCGTGAAAAACTGTTTTTT,CASSFNAGREKLFF,TRBV7-2,NA,14,TRBJ1-4,few
TGTGCCAGCAGCCGCGTTGGACACAAAACGAACTATGGCTACACCTTC,CASSRVGHKTNYGYTF,TRBV21-1,NA,16,TRBJ1-2,NA
TGTGCCAGTAGTAGGGGACAGGGGGCAAACATTCAGTACTTC,CASSRGQGANIQYF,TRBV19,TRBD1,14,TRBJ2-4,once
TGTGCCAGCAGCCAAGAACTAGCGGGAGTTTACGAGCAGTACTTC,CASSQELAGVYEQYF,TRBV4-2,TRBD2,15,TRBJ2-7,NA
TGTGCCAGCTCCCCGCCCGGTCTTAAATCCTACGAGCAGTACTTC,CASSPPGLKSYEQYF,TRBV18,NA,15,TRBJ2-7,NA
TGTGCCAGCAGCTTAAGACAGGGGAAAATCAATGAGCAGTTCTTC,CASSLRQGKINEQFF,TRBV7-3,TRBD1,15,TRBJ2-1,NA
TGTGCCAGCAGTGAAGTTTTGGGGGGGAGCGGGCCCAGGAGCTCCTACGAGCAGTACTTC,CASSEVLGGSGPRSSYEQYF,TRBV6-1,TRBD2,20,TRBJ2-7,NA
TGTGCCAGCAGCCAAGATCTAGGGCAGAGGGACTATGGCTACACCTTC,CASSQDLGQRDYGYTF,TRBV4-2,NA,16,TRBJ1-2,NA
TGTGCCAGTAGTATAGGATTTGGGGGCATCTACGAGCAGTACTTC,CASSIGFGGIYEQYF,TRBV19,NA,15,TRBJ2-7,NA
TGTGCCAGCAGCCAATCGGCAGAGACCCAGTACTTC,CASSQSAETQYF,TRBV16,NA,12,TRBJ2-5,NA
TGTGCCAGTAGTATTCCCGGGACAGGTGGTGAAAAACTGTTTTTT,CASSIPGTGGEKLFF,TRBV19,TRBD1,15,TRBJ1-4,once
TGTGCCAGCTCACAGGGGGCGAGGACTGAAGCTTTCTTT,CASSQGARTEAFF,TRBV18,TRBD1,13,TRBJ1-1,NA